This T cell receptor (beta chain) was sequenced for a study of identical twins (dated by TCRdb to the mid-2010s). Describing the broader study: To test whether fetal clonotypes persist, the study used deep sequencing on TCR alpha and beta repertoires from monozygotic twins, unrelated adults of various ages, and cord blood. To rule out contamination, replicate twin experiments were performed at different times with different library preparation protocols. The research as a whole found: Because the same donors could not be followed over many years, the conclusions depended on cross-sectional statistical analysis. Compared with coincidental sharing between unrelated individuals, out-of-frame TCR alpha sequences shared between twins had an excess of sequences with low generation probability. Recombination models systematically underestimated out-of-frame TCR alpha sharing in monozygotic twins but agreed with sharing between unrelated individuals. Abundant cord blood beta clonotypes carried fewer insertions; young adult naive repertoires showed a weaker similar trend, while memory repertoires showed none. A weaker excess of twin sharing was found in beta out-of-frame sequences because the signal-to-noise ratio was lowered by fewer shared sequences. Invariant T cells such as MAIT and iNKT could partly confound zero-insertion analyses, although diverse VJ usage argued against such confounding for most clonotypes.

Every donor was a healthy Caucasian. Three pairs of female monozygotic twins, all aged roughly 18 to 30 years, made up the twin cohort. Peripheral blood mononuclear cells were the source from which RNA for the TCR libraries was isolated. Receptor libraries were prepared by 5' RACE. TCRdb lists the instrument as Illumina HiSeq 2000. Template switching introduced a universal primer binding site; the final cDNA contained a unique molecular identifier, enabling accurate counting of TCR cDNA molecules. Specific primers in the conserved constant-segment region were used to synthesize first-strand cDNA for TCR alpha and beta chains. To control for contamination, every cDNA library was double barcoded, receiving both a SMART-Mk sample barcode and Illumina barcodes. TruSeq adapter sequences along with Illumina sample barcodes were introduced in two successive PCR steps. The Illumina HiSeq platform was used with custom primers to sequence TCR alpha and beta cDNA libraries. Per the source publication's procedure: Raw reads were processed with MiGEC to extract unique molecular identifiers, and MiXCR was used to determine CDR3 positions. Recombination models were inferred per individual with the repgenHMM and IGoR tools using an EM algorithm. Shared clonotype analysis was performed with the tcR package in R, normalizing sharing by the product of cloneset sizes. Out-of-frame nonproductive sequences were analyzed to study raw recombination free of thymic and clonal selection effects. TCRdb applied fastp at Q25 and MiXCR to the public reads, then kept only in-frame beta chains. Rows are combined by CDR3 protein, so each entry shows the most common genes and DNA. The V and J calls and clone size come from TCRdb's table, not from the authors' own analysis. The sample table records approximately 890,000 distinct CDR3 sequences; 9% to 15% of these occur just once. In total, the top ten clones hold under 2% of the sample.

For this chain, trimming is 6 bases at the V end and 0 bases at the J end, and the number of junction bases without a gene match is 4. The CDR3 numbers 16 residues from cysteine through phenylalanine. The kept DNA is CDR3 alone, 48 bases in frame from the first base. CDR1 is given as SGHRS and CDR2 as YFSETQ, both from the germline V gene. The table lists this clonotype with many counts. Its antigen has not been determined. Qualities for individual bases were not recorded, and no much larger clone is one base off. The sample was also reused in another study, on yellow fever vaccine responses in identical twins. Taken from the second paper: The T cell response to vaccination in identical twins was reported by the authors to appear partly convergent and partly personalized. Focusing on identical twins, the study followed the T cell clones that responded to the vaccine, and did so with precision.

The chain uses TRBV5-1 and TRBJ2-1, and TRBD2 matches 12 of the central bases. This sequence was found in a woman under 30 in good health. The sequenced material came from PBMCs. DNA sequence: TGCGCCAGCACCAGGACTAGCGGGGCCTCCTACAATGAGCAGTTCTTC. Its translation is CASTRTSGASYNEQFF.